A single sample gave rise to the 18 T cell receptor beta chains below, sequenced in a study of cytomegalovirus exposure and HLA in healthy donors. PCR amplification relied on 60 Vbeta primers (plus 13 Jbeta primers). Clones were read by immunoSEQ multiplex PCR, and TCRdb kept only the in-frame ones, dropping some. The sample has 100,000 or so clones; around 74% are singletons. Sequenced sample: PBMCs. The receptors stem from a young man in good health and CMV-seropositive.

J is TRBJ1-2 and V is TRBV5-1; possibly TRBD1 for D (5 bases). Trimming cost V 3 bases and J 0 bases, with 9 bases left between them. Germline V lookup: CDR1 SGHRS, CDR2 YFSETQ. This CDR3 is 14 amino acids long. The CDR3 DNA reads as TGCGCCAGCAGCTCGACGACAGCTAACTATGGCTACACCTTC. Translated, it gives CASSSTTANYGYTF.

This chain uses TRBV6-4 with TRBJ2-5; TRBD2 aligns across 8 bases. This CDR3 is built from 15 residues. CDR1 MRHNA and CDR2 SNTAGT come from the germline V gene. V gave up 4 bases and J gave up 6 bases; unmatched junction bases: 10. The CDR3 loop is CASSAGSGVGKTQYF. Here the CDR3 DNA reads TGTGCCAGCAGTGCTGGTAGCGGGGTAGGGAAGACCCAGTACTTC.

The chain uses TRBV5-1 and TRBJ2-7; the match to TRBD2 covers 9 bases. V lost 0 bases to trimming and J lost 0 bases; unmatched junction nucleotides: 10. Per germline, CDR1 SGHRS and CDR2 YFSETQ. CDR3 length equals 18 residues. CDR3 sequence reads: CASSLVVLAGEISYEQYF. In nucleotides, the CDR3 is TGCGCCAGCAGCTTGGTGGTATTAGCGGGGGAGATCTCCTACGAGCAGTACTTC.

The chain links TRBV7-2 to TRBJ2-5, with no clear D. The J call could be wrong; TRBJ2-7 is a better fit for the DNA end. Germline V gene sequence: CDR1 SGHTA, CDR2 FQGNSA. The CDR3 has 15 amino acids. CDR3 region: CASSLARSPRYEQYF. CDR3 DNA sequence: TGTGCCAGCAGCTTAGCGAGGAGCCCGAGGTACGAGCAGTACTTC.

The V call is TRBV7-9, the J call TRBJ2-1; 10 bases match TRBD2. Germline CDR1 and CDR2: SEHNR and FQNEAQ (reference sequence). The CDR3 sequence is 16 residues long. The V and J ends lost 5 bases and 0 bases, in that order; junction bases with no gene match: 4. The CDR3 loop reads CASSVLAGSSYNEQFF. The CDR3 region has the DNA TGTGCCAGCAGCGTACTAGCGGGGAGCTCCTACAATGAGCAGTTCTTC.

This clone is a singleton in its sample. The V and J genes are TRBV19 and TRBJ1-5; TRBD1 might be the D (5 bases). Germline values: CDR1 LNHDA, CDR2 SQIVND (reference sequence). The CDR3 length is 15 residues. V lost 6 bases and J 0 bases, leaving 12 bases between the germline ends. The CDR3 sequence is CASSRWGVSNQPQHF. CDR3 sequence (DNA): TGTGCCAGTAGCCGCTGGGGGGTTAGCAATCAGCCCCAGCATTTT.

This clone was seen a single time. The chain couples TRBV30 to TRBJ1-2; no clear D. CDR1 and CDR2 (germline): GTSNPN, SVGIG (reference sequence). Trimming removed 5 bases at V and 4 bases at J, with 14 bases between. The CDR3 has 13 residues. In DNA form, the CDR3 reads TGTGCCTGGCAAGTAGGAGCTTTCTATGGCTACACCTTC. Its translation: CAWQVGAFYGYTF.

This chain connects TRBV19 to TRBJ1-2; D is unresolved. The germline V gene has CDR1 LNHDA and CDR2 SQIVND (reference sequence). The CDR3 sequence is 15 residues long. Trimming removed 5 bases at V and 5 bases at J, with 18 bases between. This chain's CDR3 is CASSVDNFLGYGYTF. The CDR3 nucleotides read TGTGCCAGTAGTGTCGACAACTTCCTTGGATATGGCTACACCTTC.

This clone was seen a single time. The chain carries TRBV19 and TRBJ1-2, with D maybe TRBD1 (5 bases). The V gene lost 2 bases and the J gene lost 1 base, with 8 bases spanning the gap. The germline gives CDR1 LNHDA, CDR2 SQIVND (reference sequence). This CDR3 region has 14 residues. CDR3 amino acids: CASSIQGDNYGYTF. The CDR3 DNA follows: TGTGCCAGTAGTATACAGGGTGATAACTATGGCTACACCTTC.

The chain combines TRBV19 with TRBJ1-5; D is ambiguous. CDR1 and CDR2 (germline): LNHDA, SQIVND (reference sequence). Between the trimmed V and J ends, which lost 6 bases and 1 base, there was a span of 10 bases. The CDR3 spans 14 residues. CDR3 amino acids: CASSTQRSNQPQHF. Written as DNA, the CDR3 is TGTGCCAGTAGCACCCAACGGAGCAATCAGCCCCAGCATTTT.

V gene TRBV9 combines with J gene TRBJ2-3; D possibly corresponds to TRBD2 (5 bases). The CDR3 has 14 amino acids. V was shortened by 3 bases and J by 6 bases, with 14 bases between the two germline ends. Looked up from germline, CDR1 is SGDLS and CDR2 is YYNGEE. CDR3 bases: TGTGCCAGCAGCGGGCGGGTTGGATTGGATACGCAGTATTTT. Amino acid sequence: CASSGRVGLDTQYF.

CDR3 sequence: CASSLVGQGAVYGYTF. DNA of the CDR3: TGTGCCAGCAGTTTAGTGGGACAGGGGGCGGTCTATGGCTACACCTTC. The chain joins TRBV27 to TRBJ1-2, with 12 bases matching TRBD1. V shed 2 bases and J 4 bases; nucleotides not matched to a gene: 5. The CDR3 runs to 16 residues. Germline CDR1 and CDR2: MNHEY and SMNVEV (reference sequence).

V gene TRBV5-1 combines with J gene TRBJ1-2, with TRBD1 as a possible D gene (6 bases). Germline V gene sequence: CDR1 SGHRS, CDR2 YFSETQ. The ends were cut back, 6 bases at V and 2 bases at J, with 11 bases in the middle. The CDR3 covers 13 residues. The CDR3 region has the DNA TGCGCCAGCACCCCAGACAGGAACTATGGCTACACCTTC. Its protein is CASTPDRNYGYTF.

This chain's CDR3 is CASSLKGANSPLHF. CDR3 sequence (DNA): TGTGCCAGCAGCTTAAAAGGGGCTAATTCACCCCTCCACTTT. The chain recombines TRBV7-9 with TRBJ1-6, with D maybe TRBD1 (5 bases). V lost 2 bases to trimming and J lost 6 bases, with 8 bases between them. This CDR3 has 14 amino acids. The germline gives CDR1 SEHNR, CDR2 FQNEAQ (reference sequence).

The CDR3 DNA reads TGTGCCAGCCGTACGGACTTCGGGCAGCCCCAGCATTTT. This encodes CASRTDFGQPQHF. This rearrangement joins TRBV2 to TRBJ1-5; D gene unclear. The CDR3 is 13 amino acids. In germline, CDR1 is SNHLY, CDR2 FYNNEI. V lost 8 bases and J lost 7, with 15 bases in between.

The CDR3 is CASSYGGILVNEQFF. CDR3 in DNA: TGTGCCAGCAGTTATGGGGGGATCTTGGTCAATGAGCAGTTCTTC. This rearrangement joins TRBV6-5 to TRBJ2-1; a weak D match, TRBD2 (6 bases). The ends were cut back, 3 bases at V and 6 bases at J, with 15 bases in the middle. CDR1 is MNHEY and CDR2 is SVGAGI in the germline V gene. The CDR3 contains 15 residues.

The genes are TRBV5-1 and TRBJ2-7; tentatively, D is TRBD1 (5 bases). V was shortened by 0 bases and J by 1 base, with 14 bases between the two germline ends. The CDR3 spans 16 residues. Germline V CDR1 and CDR2: SGHRS, YFSETQ. CDR3 coding DNA: TGCGCCAGCAGCTTGGACGGGCACAGGTCTTCCTACGAGCAGTACTTC. This translates into CASSLDGHRSSYEQYF.

The chain recombines TRBV18 with TRBJ1-6; no clear D. The CDR3 has 13 amino acids. V gave up 4 bases and J gave up 10 bases, with 11 bases separating them. Germline V lookup: CDR1 KGHSH, CDR2 LQKENI. DNA for the CDR3: TGTGCCAGCTCACTAGTAGAGGAATCACCCCTCCACTTT. Translating gives CASSLVEESPLHF.